Below are 30 T cell receptor beta chains sequenced from a single sample in a study of T cell clonality in common variable immunodeficiency. Data came from immunoSEQ multiplex PCR; TCRdb stores just in-frame clones and leaves some out. The sample yields about 39,000 clones, without any singletons. Sequenced material: peripheral blood mononuclear cells. The receptors shown here come from a person between 18 and 69 years old in good health.

The sample holds many counts of this clone. The CDR3 end lies 3 residues beyond the end of the read and is filled in from the germline J gene. The chain uses TRBV5-4 and TRBJ2-7, with 7 bases lining up with TRBD2. J lost 1 base, V lost 1 base, and 5 bases had no gene match. The CDR3 consists of 15 residues. Per the germline V gene, CDR1 is SGHNT and CDR2 is YYREEE (reference sequence). The CDR3: CASSLPGLPSYEQYF. The CDR3 DNA, read in part, is TGTGCCAGCAGCTTGCCGGGACTACCTTCCTACGAG. Variable domain in full (rest from reference TRBV5-4 and TRBJ2-7): ETGVTQSPTHLIKTRGQQVTLRCSSQSGHNTVSWYQQALGQGPQFIFQYYREEENGRGNFPPRFSGLQFPNYSSELNVNALELDDSALYLCASSLPGLPSYEQYFGPGTRLTVT.

This clone was detected ten times or more. The sequence runs out 3 residues before the end of the CDR3; the remainder is reconstructed from the germline J gene. The chain is built from TRBV20-1 and TRBJ2-2, with 8 bases matching TRBD2. V gave up 0 bases and J gave up 5 bases; unmatched junction bases: 8. Germline lookup yields CDR1 DFQATT and CDR2 SNEGSKA (reference sequence). The CDR3 is 16 residues long. The CDR3: CSARDFRGRPTGELFF. CDR3 DNA (partial): TGCAGTGCTAGAGATTTTCGCGGGAGGCCAACCGGGGAG.

This clone is termed medium-sized. The sequenced fragment ends 3 residues before the CDR3 boundary, so the rest is inferred from the germline J gene. The rearrangement uses TRBV20-1 and TRBJ2-3, with 7 bases lining up with TRBD1. Germline CDR1 DFQATT, CDR2 SNEGSKA (reference sequence). Trimming cost V 2 bases and J 3 bases; bases outside gene matches: 14. The CDR3 covers 17 residues. CDR3 region: CSARSHLTGIETDTQYF. The sequenced CDR3 bases are TGCAGTGCTAGATCCCATTTGACAGGGATCGAGACAGATACG.

This clone was picked up many times. The CDR3 here is CAWSLNRGSGELFF. Incomplete CDR3 DNA: TGTGCCTGGAGTCTTAACAGGGGTAGCGGGGAG. This chain links TRBV30 with TRBJ2-2, with 7 bases lining up with TRBD1. The read terminates 3 residues ahead of where the CDR3 ends, so the germline J gene completes it. Germline CDR1 and CDR2: GTSNPN and SVGIG (reference sequence). This CDR3 region has 14 residues. Trimming at V came to 2 bases and at J to 7 bases, leaving 7 bases not matched to a gene. The whole variable domain, filled in from reference TRBV30 and TRBJ2-2, reads SQTIHQWPATLVQPVGSPLSLECTVEGTSNPNLYWYRQAAGRGLQLLFYSVGIGQISSEVPQNLSASRPQDRQFILSSKKLLLSDSGFYLCAWSLNRGSGELFFGEGSRLTVL.

For this clone: The observed sequence ends 3 residues before the CDR3 terminus, with the missing tail filled in from the germline J gene. This sequence joins TRBV19 and TRBJ2-3; TRBD1 agrees at 8 bases. In germline, CDR1 is LNHDA, CDR2 SQIVND (reference sequence). This CDR3 is 14 amino acids long. CDR3 bases read: TGTGCCAGTAGTACCTTCGGCAGACAGGGGCCG. Translation gives CASSTFGRQGP. The whole CDR3 sequence reads CASSTFGRQGPQYF.

This clone has ten or more counts. The sequence runs out 3 residues before the end of the CDR3; the remainder is reconstructed from the germline J gene. The chain uses TRBV20-1 and TRBJ1-4; the match to TRBD1 covers 7 bases. Trimming removed 6 bases from V and 3 bases from J; junction bases left unmatched: 7. CDR1 and CDR2 (germline): DFQATT, SNEGSKA (reference sequence). CDR3 length: 14 residues. Here the CDR3 reads CSARTGVANEKLFF. Partial CDR3 DNA: TGCAGTGCCAGAACAGGGGTGGCTAATGAAAAA.

This clone was found many times. Read sequence stops 3 residues before the CDR3 end, and the germline J gene provides the missing end. The V call is TRBV24-1, the J call TRBJ2-2; 7 bases agree with TRBD1. The ends lost 6 bases at V and 2 bases at J; junction bases unmatched: 5. CDR1 is KGHDR and CDR2 is SFDVKD in the germline V gene. This CDR3 is built from 15 residues. Incomplete CDR3 DNA: TGTGCCACCAGTTACCGGGACAGAAACACCGGGGAG. The encoded protein is CATSYRDRNTGE. The complete CDR3 reads CATSYRDRNTGELFF.

The table lists this clone with many counts. The read is 3 residues too short to cover the CDR3 end, so that end is filled in from the germline J gene. This sequence joins TRBV5-1 and TRBJ1-4; 8 bases are a match to TRBD1. The CDR3 has 15 residues. Germline CDR1 SGHRS, CDR2 YFSETQ. Trimming at V came to 1 base and at J to 3 bases, leaving 2 bases not matched to a gene. CDR3 residues: CASSLQGASNEKLFF. CDR3 DNA, as far as it was read: TGCGCCAGCAGCTTGCAGGGGGCGTCTAATGAAAAA.

In its sample, this clone was seen many times. Read data end 3 residues before the CDR3 end; the end is taken from the germline J gene. The chain carries TRBV7-2 and TRBJ2-2; D remains unclear. Germline V gene sequence: CDR1 SGHTA, CDR2 FQGNSA. Trimming stripped 7 bases from V and 5 bases from J, with 14 bases between. The CDR3 covers 14 residues. The CDR3 DNA, read in part, is TGTGCCAGCACCGTCCCACTCTGGACCGGGGAG. Translating it yields CASTVPLWTGE. The whole CDR3 sequence is CASTVPLWTGELFF.

About this clone: Read coverage stops 3 residues before the CDR3 terminus; the germline J gene supplies the remainder. Within the sample, other DNA sequences also encode this same CDR3. The chain links TRBV11-2 to TRBJ1-3; 9 bases line up with TRBD1. The CDR3 length is 15 residues. V was clipped by 4 bases and J by 3 bases; unmatched bases: 4. Germline V gene lookup returns CDR1 SGHAT and CDR2 FQNNGV. The CDR3 spells CASSSGQGFGNTIYF. The CDR3 DNA, read in part, is TGTGCCAGCAGCTCCGGACAGGGGTTTGGAAACACC.

This clone came up many times. The read stops 3 residues short of the end of the CDR3; the missing end is completed from the germline J gene. V is TRBV28 and J is TRBJ2-6; 12 positions match TRBD1. The J segment lost 2 bases and the V segment lost 6 bases, leaving 8 bases of the junction unmatched. CDR1 and CDR2 (germline): MDHEN, SYDVKM. The CDR3 contains 18 residues. CDR3 bases read: TGTGCCAGCAGCCCCGCGGGACAGGGGGCGCCTGGGGCCAACGTC. Its translation is CASSPAGQGAPGANV. The complete CDR3 sequence is CASSPAGQGAPGANVLTF.

This clone has a count of ten or more. The CDR3 goes on 3 residues after the read ends, and that part is filled in from the germline J gene. The V gene is TRBV19, the J gene TRBJ1-2; D is possibly TRBD1 (6 bases). Trimming took 5 bases from V and 0 from J, leaving 13 bases between them. Germline CDR1 reads LNHDA; CDR2 reads SQIVND (reference sequence). The length of the CDR3 is 15 residues. The sequenced part of the CDR3 DNA is TGTGCCAGTAGTCCCGGGACATTTCCTAACTATGGC. Translating it yields CASSPGTFPNYG. The whole CDR3 protein is CASSPGTFPNYGYTF.

Regarding this clone: Read data end 3 residues before the CDR3 end; the end is taken from the germline J gene. The chain carries TRBV5-1 and TRBJ2-1; 14 bases are shared with TRBD2. The CDR3 consists of 15 residues. Germline values: CDR1 SGHRS, CDR2 YFSETQ. The trim removed 5 bases at V and 9 bases at J, leaving 7 bases unmatched. CDR3 bases read: TGCGCCAGCAGGTCCGCCGGGACTAGCGGGAGTGAG. It yields the protein CASRSAGTSGSE. The whole CDR3 reads CASRSAGTSGSEQFF.

This clone was seen many times. Sequencing ends 3 residues short of the CDR3 end; the germline J gene provides the rest. This chain joins TRBV28 and TRBJ2-1, with D maybe TRBD2 (6 bases). V lost 4 bases to trimming and J lost 9 bases, with 16 bases between them. Germline V gives CDR1 MDHEN, CDR2 SYDVKM. The CDR3 extends over 14 amino acids. The CDR3 here is CASSSTGLTSEQFF. CDR3 DNA, as far as it was read: TGTGCCAGCAGTTCTACTGGACTAACTAGTGAG.

The sample holds many counts of this clone. The read terminates 3 residues ahead of where the CDR3 ends, so the germline J gene completes it. J is TRBJ2-1 and V is TRBV11-2; D not resolved. Germline V gene sequence: CDR1 SGHAT, CDR2 FQNNGV. Trimming took off 0 bases at V and 4 bases at J, with 7 bases between the two ends. The CDR3 length is 14 residues. CDR3 region: CASSLDLTYNEQFF. The CDR3 DNA, read in part, is TGTGCCAGCAGCTTAGATCTGACTTACAATGAG. Full variable domain (remainder filled in from reference TRBV11-2 and TRBJ2-1): EAGVAQSPRYKIIEKRQSVAFWCNPISGHATLYWYQQILGQGPKLLIQFQNNGVVDDSQLPKDRFSAERLKGVDSTLKIQPAKLEDSAVYLCASSLDLTYNEQFFGPGTRLTVL.

This clone was seen repeatedly, ten times or more. The read terminates 3 residues before the CDR3 end, so the remaining end is supplied by the germline J gene. The chain uses TRBV30 and TRBJ2-3, with 13 bases matching TRBD2. CDR1 and CDR2 from the germline V gene are GTSNPN and SVGIG (reference sequence). Germline trimming cut 3 bases from V and 7 bases from J; bases unmatched to any gene: 10. The CDR3 is made up of 16 amino acids. The part of the CDR3 DNA that was read is TGTGCCTGGAGCCCGAGGACTAGCGGGAGTAGACATACG. This sequence encodes CAWSPRTSGSRHT. The full CDR3 reads CAWSPRTSGSRHTQYF.

This clone qualifies as medium-sized. Read data end 3 residues before the CDR3 end; the end is taken from the germline J gene. V gene TRBV7-7 combines with J gene TRBJ2-1, with TRBD2 identical over 7 bases. CDR3 size: 15 residues. V was pared by 4 bases and J by 9 bases, with 12 bases of the junction left unmatched. Germline assignment: CDR1 SSHAT and CDR2 FNYEAQ (reference sequence). The CDR3 sequence: CASSSRDYPLGEQFF. The sequenced CDR3 bases are TGTGCCAGCAGCTCCCGGGACTACCCTTTGGGTGAG.

This clone has at least ten counts. The read comes to an end 3 residues before the CDR3 does, leaving the germline J gene to fill in the end. V gene TRBV7-7 combines with J gene TRBJ2-7, with D perhaps TRBD2 (5 bases). With 5 bases removed from V and 3 bases from J, the gap between germline ends came to 20 bases. CDR1 SSHAT and CDR2 FNYEAQ come from the germline V gene (reference sequence). The CDR3 sequence is 16 residues long. This CDR3 reads CASSPNSVSGLYEQYF. CDR3 bases read: TGTGCCAGCAGCCCCAATAGCGTAAGTGGCCTCTACGAG.

This clone was detected ten times or more. The missing CDR3 end, 3 residues past where the read stops, is filled in from the germline J gene. The J gene is TRBJ2-5, the V gene TRBV2; 12 nucleotides match TRBD2. The CDR3 is made up of 18 amino acids. The germline V gene has CDR1 SNHLY and CDR2 FYNNEI. With V trimmed by 6 bases and J by 5 bases, 16 bases remained unmatched. Partial CDR3 DNA: TGTGCCAGCAGGGCCGACCTGGGACTAGCGGGTCGATGGGAGACC. This encodes CASRADLGLAGRWET. The complete CDR3 sequence is CASRADLGLAGRWETQYF.

This clone was observed at least ten times. The missing CDR3 end, 3 residues past where the read stops, is filled in from the germline J gene. The gene calls are TRBV6-2 or TRBV6-3 and TRBJ2-1; 8 bases are a match to TRBD1. This CDR3 spans 17 amino acids. Trimming cost V 6 bases and J 0 bases; bases outside gene matches: 10. Looked up from germline, CDR1 is MNHEY and CDR2 is SVGEGT. This chain's CDR3 is CASSTPGTGSSYNEQFF. The sequenced CDR3 bases are TGTGCCAGCAGCACACCCGGGACAGGAAGCTCCTACAATGAG.

This clone was found many times. The CDR3 is cut off 3 residues early in the read; its end comes from the germline J gene. V and J are TRBV29-1 and TRBJ1-3; D uncertain. In germline, CDR1 is SQVTM, CDR2 ANQGSEA. This CDR3 has 12 residues. V was cut by 5 bases and J by 4 bases, with 9 bases left in between. CDR3 DNA, as far as it was read: TGCAGCGTTTCTGCTGGCGGAAACACC. Translated: CSVSAGGNT. The whole CDR3 protein is CSVSAGGNTIYF.

This clone was recorded many times. The observed sequence ends 3 residues before the CDR3 terminus, with the missing tail filled in from the germline J gene. V is TRBV5-1 and J is TRBJ2-1, with D tentatively TRBD1 (5 bases). There are 13 residues in the CDR3. Germline lookup yields CDR1 SGHRS and CDR2 YFSETQ. V shed 0 bases and J shed 7 bases, with 8 bases lying between them. The part of the CDR3 DNA that was read is TGCGCCAGCAGCTTGGGGGCAGGGAATGAG. Translating gives CASSLGAGNE. The CDR3 in full is CASSLGAGNEQFF.

This clone was detected ten times or more. The read ends 3 residues before the CDR3 terminus; that terminus is restored from the germline J gene. V usage is TRBV19 and J usage is TRBJ2-1, with 9 bases identical to TRBD2. The V gene's germline CDR1 is LNHDA and CDR2 SQIVND (reference sequence). The CDR3 extends over 15 amino acids. Trimming cost V 7 bases and J 9 bases; bases outside gene matches: 13. Incomplete CDR3 DNA: TGTGCCAGTACCCTTGACTGGGCGGGAGGGCTTGAG. Translation gives CASTLDWAGGLE. In full, the CDR3 is CASTLDWAGGLEQFF.

This clone was detected ten times or more. CDR3 region: CASSQEVGLYNEQFF. The sequenced CDR3 bases are TGCGCCAGCAGCCAAGAGGTGGGGCTCTACAATGAG. J is TRBJ2-1 and V is TRBV4-1; D is perhaps TRBD1 (5 bases). The sequence runs out 3 residues before the end of the CDR3; the remainder is reconstructed from the germline J gene. Germline V gives CDR1 MGHRA, CDR2 YSYEKL. This CDR3 has 15 residues. The ends were cut back, 0 bases at V and 3 bases at J, with 9 bases in the middle.

This clone was seen repeatedly, ten times or more. The CDR3 extends 3 residues past the end of the read, so its final part is completed from the germline J gene. The rearrangement uses TRBV6-1 and TRBJ1-5, with TRBD1 as a possible D gene (6 bases). The V and J ends lost 2 bases and 2 bases respectively, with 13 bases between them. The CDR3 is made up of 16 amino acids. The germline V gene encodes CDR1 MNHNS and CDR2 SASEGT. CDR3 DNA, as far as it was read: TGTGCCAGCAGTGAATTTCGGGGGGCTGGCAATCAGCCC. This sequence encodes CASSEFRGAGNQP. The CDR3, in full, reads CASSEFRGAGNQPQHF.

At least ten counts were recorded for this clone. Sequencing ends 3 residues short of the CDR3 end; the germline J gene provides the rest. The chain employs TRBV2 and TRBJ2-2; D is possibly TRBD2 (6 bases). The CDR3 runs to 14 residues. Trimming removed 7 bases at V and 1 base at J, with 10 bases between. Germline V gene lookup returns CDR1 SNHLY and CDR2 FYNNEI. The sequenced part of the CDR3 DNA is TGTGCCAGCATGCGCGGGGTGAACACCGGGGAG. As protein: CASMRGVNTGE. The full CDR3 protein is CASMRGVNTGELFF.

This clone appeared many times. The CDR3 extends 3 residues past the end of the read, so its final part is completed from the germline J gene. This chain joins TRBV20-1 and TRBJ2-3, with 8 bases that match TRBD2. The trim removed 1 base at V and 2 bases at J, leaving 8 bases unmatched. This CDR3 contains 16 residues. Germline CDR1 and CDR2: DFQATT and SNEGSKA (reference sequence). The DNA read from the CDR3 is TGCAGTGCTAGAGTAAAACTAGCGGAGTTCACAGATACG. Translated, it gives CSARVKLAEFTDT. The whole CDR3 is CSARVKLAEFTDTQYF.

This clone came up many times. The read stops 3 residues short of the end of the CDR3; the missing end is completed from the germline J gene. The chain has TRBV11-3 and TRBJ2-1, with 7 bases fitting TRBD1. This CDR3 region has 14 residues. Germline-derived CDR1 and CDR2 are SGHNT and YENEEA. Trimming removed 1 base from V and 9 bases from J; junction bases left unmatched: 6. The CDR3 here is CASSLAQGLGEQFF. The CDR3 bases that were read are TGTGCCAGCAGCTTAGCACAGGGGCTAGGTGAG.

This clone was seen many times. One junction end does not reproduce the germline sequence, and a read error may be involved. The CDR3 end falls 3 residues outside the read, so it is completed with the germline J gene. The rearrangement uses TRBV6-1 and TRBJ1-2, with 8 bases matching TRBD1. CDR1 is MNHNS and CDR2 is SASEGT in the germline V gene. This CDR3 is 17 amino acids long. The CDR3 loop reads CASIEHVDRVVNYGYTF. The DNA read from the CDR3 is TGTGCCAGCATTGAACACGTGGACAGGGTTGTTAACTATGGC.

Notes on this clone: The missing CDR3 end, 3 residues past where the read stops, is filled in from the germline J gene. This chain connects TRBV11-1 to TRBJ2-7; D remains ambiguous. Germline CDR1 is SGHAT and CDR2 is FQDESV (reference sequence). V lost 5 bases, J lost 2 bases, and 13 bases lay in between. The CDR3 runs to 14 residues. CDR3 DNA (partial): TGTGCCAGCAGCCCCAAGACACTTCCCTACGAG. Encoded protein: CASSPKTLPYE. The whole CDR3 is CASSPKTLPYEQYF.